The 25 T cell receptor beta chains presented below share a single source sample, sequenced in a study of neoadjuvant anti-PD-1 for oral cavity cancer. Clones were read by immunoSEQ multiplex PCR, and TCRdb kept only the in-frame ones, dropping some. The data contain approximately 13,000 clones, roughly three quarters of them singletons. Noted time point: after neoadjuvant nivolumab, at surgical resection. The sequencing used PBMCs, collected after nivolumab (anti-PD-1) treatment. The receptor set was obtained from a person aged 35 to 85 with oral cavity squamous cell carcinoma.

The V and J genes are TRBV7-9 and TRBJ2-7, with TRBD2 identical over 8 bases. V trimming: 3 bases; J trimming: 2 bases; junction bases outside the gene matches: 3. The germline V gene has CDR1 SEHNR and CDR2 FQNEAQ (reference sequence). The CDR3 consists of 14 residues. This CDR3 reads CASSFGRATYEQYF. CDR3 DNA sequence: TGTGCCAGCAGCTTCGGGAGGGCGACCTACGAGCAGTACTTC.

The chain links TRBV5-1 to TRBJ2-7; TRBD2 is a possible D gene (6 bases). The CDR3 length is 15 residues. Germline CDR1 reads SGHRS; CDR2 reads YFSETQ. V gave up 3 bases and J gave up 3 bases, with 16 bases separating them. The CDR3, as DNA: TGCGCCAGCAGCTACGGGACTGACTTCCTCTACGAGCAGTACTTC. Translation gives CASSYGTDFLYEQYF.

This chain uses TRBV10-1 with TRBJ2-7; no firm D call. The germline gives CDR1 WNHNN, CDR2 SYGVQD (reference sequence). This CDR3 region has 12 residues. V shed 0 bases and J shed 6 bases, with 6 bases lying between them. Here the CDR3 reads CASSESGREQYF. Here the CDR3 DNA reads TGCGCCAGCAGTGAGTCAGGGCGCGAGCAGTACTTC.

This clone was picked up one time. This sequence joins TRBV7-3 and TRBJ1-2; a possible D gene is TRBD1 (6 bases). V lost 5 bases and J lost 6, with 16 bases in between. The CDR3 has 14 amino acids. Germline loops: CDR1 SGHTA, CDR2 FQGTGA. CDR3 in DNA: TGTGCCAGCAGCAAGACAACGACAGGAGATGGCTACACCTTC. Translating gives CASSKTTTGDGYTF.

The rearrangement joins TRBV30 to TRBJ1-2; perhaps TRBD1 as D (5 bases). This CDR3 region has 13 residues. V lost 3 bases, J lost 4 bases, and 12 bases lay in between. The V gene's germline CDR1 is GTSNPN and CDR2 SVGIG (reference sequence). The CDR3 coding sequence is TGTGCCTGGAGGGTGCCAGGGACCTATGGCTACACCTTC. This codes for CAWRVPGTYGYTF.

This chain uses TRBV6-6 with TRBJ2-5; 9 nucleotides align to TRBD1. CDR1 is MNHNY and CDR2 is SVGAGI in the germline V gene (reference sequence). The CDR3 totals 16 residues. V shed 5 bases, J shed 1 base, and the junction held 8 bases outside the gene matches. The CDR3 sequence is CASSPRQGVGQETQYF. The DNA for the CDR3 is TGTGCCAGCAGTCCTCGACAGGGGGTGGGCCAAGAGACCCAGTACTTC.

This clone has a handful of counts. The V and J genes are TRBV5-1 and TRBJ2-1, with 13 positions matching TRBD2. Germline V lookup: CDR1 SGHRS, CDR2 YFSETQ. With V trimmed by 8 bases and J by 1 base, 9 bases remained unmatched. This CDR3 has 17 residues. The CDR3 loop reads CARTSGRAIRSYNEQFF. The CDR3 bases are TGCGCCAGAACTAGCGGGAGGGCCATTAGGTCCTACAATGAGCAGTTCTTC.

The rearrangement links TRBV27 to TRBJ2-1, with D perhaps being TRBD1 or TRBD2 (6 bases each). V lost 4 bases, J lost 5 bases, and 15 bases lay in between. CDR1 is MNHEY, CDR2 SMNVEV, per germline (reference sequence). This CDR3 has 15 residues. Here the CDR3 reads CASSSPLGGNNEQFF. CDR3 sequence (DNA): TGTGCCAGCAGTTCCCCCTTAGGGGGGAACAATGAGCAGTTCTTC.

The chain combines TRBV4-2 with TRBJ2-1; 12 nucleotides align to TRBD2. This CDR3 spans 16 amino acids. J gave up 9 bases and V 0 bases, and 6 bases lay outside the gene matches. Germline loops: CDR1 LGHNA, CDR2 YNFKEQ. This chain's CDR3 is CASSQESLAGGGEQFF. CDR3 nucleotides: TGTGCCAGCAGCCAAGAGTCACTAGCGGGGGGCGGTGAGCAGTTCTTC.

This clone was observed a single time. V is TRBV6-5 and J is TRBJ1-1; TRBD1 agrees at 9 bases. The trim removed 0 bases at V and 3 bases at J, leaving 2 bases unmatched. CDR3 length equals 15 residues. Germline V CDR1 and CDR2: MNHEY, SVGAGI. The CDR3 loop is CASSYSRTGDTEAFF. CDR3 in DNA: TGTGCCAGCAGTTACTCGCGGACAGGGGACACTGAAGCTTTCTTT.

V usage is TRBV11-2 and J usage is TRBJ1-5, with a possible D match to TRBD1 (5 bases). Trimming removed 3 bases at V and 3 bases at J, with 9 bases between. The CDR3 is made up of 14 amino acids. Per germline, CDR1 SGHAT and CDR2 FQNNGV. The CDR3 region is CASSFGGYNQPQHF. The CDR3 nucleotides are TGTGCCAGCAGCTTCGGGGGATACAATCAGCCCCAGCATTTT.

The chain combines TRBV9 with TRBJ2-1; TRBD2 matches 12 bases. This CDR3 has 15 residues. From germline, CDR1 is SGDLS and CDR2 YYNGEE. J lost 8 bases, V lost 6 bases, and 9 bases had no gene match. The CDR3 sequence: CASTPSGRALDEQFF. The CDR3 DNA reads TGTGCCAGCACCCCTAGCGGGAGGGCCTTGGATGAGCAGTTCTTC.

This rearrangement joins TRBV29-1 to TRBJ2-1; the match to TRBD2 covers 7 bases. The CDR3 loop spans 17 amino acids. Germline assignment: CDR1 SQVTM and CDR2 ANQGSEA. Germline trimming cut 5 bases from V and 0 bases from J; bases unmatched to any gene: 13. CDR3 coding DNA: TGCAGCGTTAGGACTAGGTTTTTTTTGCGCTCCTACAATGAGCAGTTCTTC. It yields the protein CSVRTRFFLRSYNEQFF.

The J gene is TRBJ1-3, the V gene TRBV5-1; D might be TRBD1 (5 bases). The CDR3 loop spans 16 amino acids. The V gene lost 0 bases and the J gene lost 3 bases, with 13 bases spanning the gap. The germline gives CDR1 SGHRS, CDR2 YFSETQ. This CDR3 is CASSLVGARHGNTIYF. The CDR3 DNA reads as TGCGCCAGCAGCTTGGTCGGGGCTCGGCATGGAAACACCATATATTTT.

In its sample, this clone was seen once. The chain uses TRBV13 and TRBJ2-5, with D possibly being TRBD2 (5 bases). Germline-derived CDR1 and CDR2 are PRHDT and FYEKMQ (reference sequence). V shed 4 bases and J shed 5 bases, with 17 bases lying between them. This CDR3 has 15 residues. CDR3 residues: CASSSPDWAGETQYF. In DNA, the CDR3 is TGTGCCAGCAGCTCCCCGGACTGGGCTGGGGAGACCCAGTACTTC.

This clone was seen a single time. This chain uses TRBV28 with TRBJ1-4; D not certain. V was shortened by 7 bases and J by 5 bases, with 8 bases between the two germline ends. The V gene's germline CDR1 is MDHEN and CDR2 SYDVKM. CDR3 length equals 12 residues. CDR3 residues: CASTLQNEKLFF. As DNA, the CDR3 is TGTGCCAGCACTCTACAGAATGAAAAACTGTTTTTT.

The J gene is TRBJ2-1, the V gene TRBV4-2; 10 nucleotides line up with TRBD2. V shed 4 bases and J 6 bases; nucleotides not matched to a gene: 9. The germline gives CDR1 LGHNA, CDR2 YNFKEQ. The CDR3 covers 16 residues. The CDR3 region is CASSRGLALNGNEQFF. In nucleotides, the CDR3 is TGTGCCAGCAGCCGGGGACTAGCGCTAAATGGCAATGAGCAGTTCTTC.

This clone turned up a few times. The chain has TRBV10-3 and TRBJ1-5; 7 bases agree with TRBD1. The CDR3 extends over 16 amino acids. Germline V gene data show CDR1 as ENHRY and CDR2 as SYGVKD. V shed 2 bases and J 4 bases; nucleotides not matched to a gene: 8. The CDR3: CAISETRQGANQPQHF. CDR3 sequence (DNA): TGTGCCATCAGTGAGACCCGACAGGGCGCAAATCAGCCCCAGCATTTT.

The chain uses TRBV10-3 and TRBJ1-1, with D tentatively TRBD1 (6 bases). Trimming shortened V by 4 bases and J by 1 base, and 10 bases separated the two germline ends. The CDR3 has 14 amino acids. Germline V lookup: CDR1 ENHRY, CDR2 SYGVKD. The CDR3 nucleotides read TGTGCCATCAGTGTGACAGGACAGAACACTGAAGCTTTCTTT. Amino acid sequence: CAISVTGQNTEAFF.

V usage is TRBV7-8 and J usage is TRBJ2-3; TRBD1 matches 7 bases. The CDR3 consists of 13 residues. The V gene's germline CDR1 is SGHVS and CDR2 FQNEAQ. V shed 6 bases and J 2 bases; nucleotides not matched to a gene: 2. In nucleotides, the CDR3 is TGTGCCAGCAGGGGACAGAACACAGATACGCAGTATTTT. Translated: CASRGQNTDTQYF.

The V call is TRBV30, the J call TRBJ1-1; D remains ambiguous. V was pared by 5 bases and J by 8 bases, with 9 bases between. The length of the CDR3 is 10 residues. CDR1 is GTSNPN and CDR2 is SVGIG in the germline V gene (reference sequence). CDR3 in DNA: TGTGCCTGGGGGTGGCAGGAAGCTTTCTTT. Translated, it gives CAWGWQEAFF.

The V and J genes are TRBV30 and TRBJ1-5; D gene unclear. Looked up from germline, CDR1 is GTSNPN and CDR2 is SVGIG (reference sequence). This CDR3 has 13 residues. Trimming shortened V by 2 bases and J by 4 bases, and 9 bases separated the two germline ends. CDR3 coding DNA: TGTGCCTGGAGTCGTGAAGGTAATCAGCCCCAGCATTTT. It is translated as CAWSREGNQPQHF. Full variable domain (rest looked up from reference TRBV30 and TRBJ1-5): SQTIHQWPATLVQPVGSPLSLECTVEGTSNPNLYWYRQAAGRGLQLLFYSVGIGQISSEVPQNLSASRPQDRQFILSSKKLLLSDSGFYLCAWSREGNQPQHFGDGTRLSIL.

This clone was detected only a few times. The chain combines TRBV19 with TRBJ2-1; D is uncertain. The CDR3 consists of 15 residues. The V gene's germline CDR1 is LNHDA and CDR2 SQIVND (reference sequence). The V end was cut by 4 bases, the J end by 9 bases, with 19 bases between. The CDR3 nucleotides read TGTGCCAGTAGTACCCAGGACGGTAGGATAGGTGAGCAGTTCTTC. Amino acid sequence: CASSTQDGRIGEQFF.

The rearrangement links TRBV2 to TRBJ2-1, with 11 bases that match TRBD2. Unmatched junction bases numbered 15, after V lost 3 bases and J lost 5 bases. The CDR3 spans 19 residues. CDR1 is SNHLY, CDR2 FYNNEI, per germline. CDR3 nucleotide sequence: TGTGCCAGCAGTGACGTTCTAGGGGACCTAGCGGGAGGTAACAATGAGCAGTTCTTC. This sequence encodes CASSDVLGDLAGGNNEQFF. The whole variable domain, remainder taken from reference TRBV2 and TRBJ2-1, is EPEVTQTPSHQVTQMGQEVILRCVPISNHLYFYWYRQILGQKVEFLVSFYNNEISEKSEIFDDQFSVERPDGSNFTLKIRSTKLEDSAMYFCASSDVLGDLAGGNNEQFFGPGTRLTVL.

The CDR3 DNA sequence: TGTGCCAGCAGCCCCCTCAGTGGTTGGGATGAGCAGTTCTTC. It codes for CASSPLSGWDEQFF. The V gene is TRBV5-4, the J gene TRBJ2-1; no clear D gene. The CDR3 is 14 amino acids. Germline CDR1 is SGHNT and CDR2 is YYREEE (reference sequence). Trimming removed 4 bases from V and 8 bases from J, with 16 bases in between.